This entry is about one TCR beta chain. Its antigen is as yet unknown. An Oncomine TCR Beta short-read assay was used to sequence the DNA from cultured CD4+ T cells. A single record per CDR3 protein comes from TCRdb applying MiXCR to the PCR reads. The sample contains roughly 15,000 distinct CDR3 sequences, less than 55% of which appear only once. This specimen comes from a study of vaccination and CD4 T cells after COVID-19. Study-level information: The peptides that stimulated the cells were overlapping spike peptides from SARS-CoV-2, HCoV-NL63, HCoV-OC43 and HCoV-229E.

Treatment reported: approximately 10-day PBMC culture with coronavirus spike peptide pools or control peptides (ViraFEST assay). Positive SARS-CoV-2 PCR tests in convalescent patients dated from March to December 2020, pre-Alpha, Beta and Delta. This CDR3 spans 16 amino acids. The trim removed 5 bases at V and 8 bases at J, leaving 16 bases unmatched. Germline V gene sequence: CDR1 DFQATT, CDR2 SNEGSKA (reference sequence). The V and J genes are TRBV20-1 and TRBJ2-1, with TRBD2 matching over 9 bases. The material sequenced was CD4+ T cells from blood, cultured in vitro. This clonotype was sampled from a human donor who had recovered from COVID-19. The CDR3 DNA reads TGCAGTGCTGGGCCCGCCCTAGCGGGAAGGATGGATGAGCAGTTCTTC. Protein sequence: CSAGPALAGRMDEQFF.